One T cell receptor beta chain is described in this entry. The data were obtained in a study of blood T cell repertoires in COVID-19. Germline V gene sequence: CDR1 LNHDA, CDR2 SQIVND (reference sequence). This CDR3 is 14 amino acids long. The ends lost 5 bases at V and 7 bases at J; junction bases unmatched: 7. Profiled with immunoSEQ multiplex PCR; TCRdb holds only in-frame clones, not every one. The sample holds roughly 260,000 clones, 75% to 95% seen once. This clonotype was obtained from a person aged 18-30 years with COVID-19, enrolled during active disease. The sample consisted of peripheral blood. This chain connects TRBV19 to TRBJ2-2; TRBD1 matches at 7 bases. Written as DNA, the CDR3 is TGTGCCAGTAGTTCACAGGGGAAGGTCGGGGAGCTGTTTTTT. Translation gives CASSSQGKVGELFF.